This T cell receptor (beta chain) was sequenced for a study of CD8 T cells in ankylosing spondylitis. Study-level findings and limits: Significantly higher representation of disease-linked clones was reported for matched ankylosing spondylitis synovial fluid. A TCR beta motif made of about 8 highly homologous variants seemed typical of ankylosing spondylitis blood.

The CDR3 has 14 residues. The ends were cut back, 4 bases at V and 7 bases at J, with 13 bases in the middle. The germline V gene encodes CDR1 MNHNS and CDR2 SASEGT. For TCR beta, libraries came from quantitative 5'-RACE with molecular barcodes. TCRdb re-called the 5' RACE reads with MiXCR, one entry per CDR3 protein. The table records under 200,000 distinct CDR3 sequences, about 9.9% of them present only once. This clonotype was seen only a few times. Its specificity is not known. The chain joins TRBV6-1 to TRBJ2-2, with D maybe TRBD2 (6 bases). Material for sequencing was blood, either unsorted or a sorted T cell fraction (not recorded which). The source of this sequence is a male donor with ankylosing spondylitis or in good health (not recorded which). The CDR3: CASSVTWRGGELFF. The CDR3 DNA is TGTGCCAGCAGTGTCACCTGGAGGGGCGGGGAGCTGTTTTTT.